What follows describes a single TCR beta chain. Produced via immunoSEQ multiplex PCR; TCRdb's table is partial and in-frame only. The table has fewer than 1.6 million clones, approximately 98.5% seen once. This record belongs to a study of shared clonotypes between healthy human individuals. The study drew all its donors from Caucasian adults living in Nashville, Tennessee. Negatively enriched CD4+ T cells were divided by CD45RA into naive and memory. Trimming took 5 bases from V and 2 from J; bases not matched to a gene: 5. Germline assignment: CDR1 SNHLY and CDR2 FYNNEI. The CDR3 runs 14 residues. The sequenced sample consisted of naive CD4+ T cells sorted from blood. The subset is: CD45RA+ positively selected. The clonotype was recovered from a man aged 30 to 45 in good health. The rearrangement links TRBV2 to TRBJ2-7; 8 bases are shared with TRBD1. The CDR3 sequence is CASSPGTGTYEQYF. In DNA, the CDR3 is TGTGCCAGCAGTCCAGGGACAGGTACCTACGAGCAGTACTTC.